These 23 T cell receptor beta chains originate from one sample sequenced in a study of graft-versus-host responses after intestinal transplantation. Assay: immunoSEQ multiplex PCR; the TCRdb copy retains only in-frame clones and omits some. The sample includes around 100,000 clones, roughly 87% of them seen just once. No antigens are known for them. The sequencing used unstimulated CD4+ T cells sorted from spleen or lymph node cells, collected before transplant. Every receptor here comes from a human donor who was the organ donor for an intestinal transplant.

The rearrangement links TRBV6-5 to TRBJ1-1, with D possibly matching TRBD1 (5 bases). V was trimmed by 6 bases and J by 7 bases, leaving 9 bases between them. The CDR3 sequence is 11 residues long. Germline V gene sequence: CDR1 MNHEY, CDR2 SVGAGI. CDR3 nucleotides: TGTGCCAGCAGGCGAGGGGTTGAAGCTTTCTTT. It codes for CASRRGVEAFF.

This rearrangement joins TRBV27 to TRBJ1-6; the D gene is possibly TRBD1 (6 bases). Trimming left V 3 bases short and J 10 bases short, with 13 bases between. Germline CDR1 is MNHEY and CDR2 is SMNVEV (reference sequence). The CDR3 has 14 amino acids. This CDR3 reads CASSFRGGRSPLHF. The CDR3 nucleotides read TGTGCCAGCAGTTTTAGAGGGGGTCGGTCACCCCTCCACTTT.

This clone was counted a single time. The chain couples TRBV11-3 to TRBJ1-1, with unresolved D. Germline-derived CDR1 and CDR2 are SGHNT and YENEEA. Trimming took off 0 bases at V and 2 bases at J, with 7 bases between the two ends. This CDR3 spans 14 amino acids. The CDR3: CASSLDGINTEAFF. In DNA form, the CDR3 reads TGTGCCAGCAGCTTAGATGGGATTAACACTGAAGCTTTCTTT.

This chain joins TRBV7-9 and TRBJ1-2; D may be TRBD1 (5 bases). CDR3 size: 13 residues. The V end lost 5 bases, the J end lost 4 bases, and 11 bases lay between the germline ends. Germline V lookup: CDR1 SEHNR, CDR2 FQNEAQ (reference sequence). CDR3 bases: TGTGCCAGCAGCCAGGGACTGGGCTATGGCTACACCTTC. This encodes CASSQGLGYGYTF.

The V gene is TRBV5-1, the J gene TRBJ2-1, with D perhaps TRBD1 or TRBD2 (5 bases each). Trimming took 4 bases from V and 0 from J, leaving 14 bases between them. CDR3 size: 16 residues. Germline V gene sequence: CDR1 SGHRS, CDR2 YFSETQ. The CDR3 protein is CASSMGRQISYNEQFF. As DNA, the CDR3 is TGCGCCAGCAGCATGGGACGGCAGATCTCCTACAATGAGCAGTTCTTC.

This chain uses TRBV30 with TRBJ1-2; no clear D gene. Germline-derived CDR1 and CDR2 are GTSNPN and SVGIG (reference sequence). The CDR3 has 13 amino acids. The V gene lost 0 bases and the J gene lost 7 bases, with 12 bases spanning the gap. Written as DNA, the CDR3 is TGTGCCTGGAGTGTAAGGCTCGGAGGTGGCTACACCTTC. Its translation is CAWSVRLGGGYTF.

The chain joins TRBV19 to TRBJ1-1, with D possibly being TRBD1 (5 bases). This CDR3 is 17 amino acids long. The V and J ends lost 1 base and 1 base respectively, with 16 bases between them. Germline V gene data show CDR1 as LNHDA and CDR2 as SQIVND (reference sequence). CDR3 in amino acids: CASSIGDGGTANTEAFF. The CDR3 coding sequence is TGTGCCAGTAGTATAGGAGACGGGGGGACTGCGAACACTGAAGCTTTCTTT.

CDR3 loop: CASSQGTGGKAGANVLTF. The CDR3 nucleotides read TGTGCCAGCAGCCAAGGGACAGGGGGGAAGGCGGGGGCCAACGTCCTGACTTTC. V usage is TRBV7-2 and J usage is TRBJ2-6, with 11 nucleotides matching TRBD1. Per germline, CDR1 SGHTA and CDR2 FQGNSA. The V and J ends lost 5 bases and 4 bases, in that order; junction bases with no gene match: 10. The CDR3 runs to 18 residues.

The CDR3 is CASSPAGGYETQYF. CDR3 nucleotide sequence: TGTGCCAGCAGCCCAGCGGGGGGGTACGAGACCCAGTACTTC. V gene TRBV7-3 combines with J gene TRBJ2-5; TRBD2 aligns across 10 bases. Trimming cost V 5 bases and J 5 bases; bases outside gene matches: 5. There are 14 residues in the CDR3. Germline CDR1 is SGHTA and CDR2 is FQGTGA.

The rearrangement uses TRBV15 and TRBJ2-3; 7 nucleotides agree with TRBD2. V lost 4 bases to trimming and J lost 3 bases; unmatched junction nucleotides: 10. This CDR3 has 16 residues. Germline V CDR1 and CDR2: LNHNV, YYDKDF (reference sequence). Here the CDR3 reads CATSTPEAGLTDTQYF. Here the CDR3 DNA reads TGTGCCACCAGCACCCCAGAAGCGGGGCTTACAGATACGCAGTATTTT.

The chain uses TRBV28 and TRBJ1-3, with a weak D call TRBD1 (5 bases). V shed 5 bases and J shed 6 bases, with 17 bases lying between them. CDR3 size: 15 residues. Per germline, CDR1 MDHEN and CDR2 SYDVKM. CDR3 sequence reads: CASSQPGTQLNTIYF. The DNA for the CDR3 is TGTGCCAGCAGTCAACCGGGGACCCAGCTAAACACCATATATTTT.

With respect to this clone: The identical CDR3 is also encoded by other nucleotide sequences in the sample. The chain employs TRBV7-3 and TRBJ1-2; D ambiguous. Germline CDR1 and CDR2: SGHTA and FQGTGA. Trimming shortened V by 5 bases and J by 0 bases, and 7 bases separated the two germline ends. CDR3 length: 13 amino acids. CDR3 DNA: TGTGCCAGCAGCCCCGGAACTAACTATGGCTACACCTTC. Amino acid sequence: CASSPGTNYGYTF.

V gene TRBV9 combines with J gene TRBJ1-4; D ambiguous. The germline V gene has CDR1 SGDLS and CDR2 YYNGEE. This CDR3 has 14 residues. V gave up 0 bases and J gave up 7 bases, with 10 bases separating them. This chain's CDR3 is CASSVVGNPEKLFF. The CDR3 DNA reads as TGTGCCAGCAGCGTAGTGGGCAACCCTGAAAAACTGTTTTTT.

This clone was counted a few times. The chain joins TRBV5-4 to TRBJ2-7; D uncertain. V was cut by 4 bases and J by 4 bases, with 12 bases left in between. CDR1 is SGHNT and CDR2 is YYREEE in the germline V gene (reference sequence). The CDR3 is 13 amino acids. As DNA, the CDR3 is TGTGCCAGCAGCAACGACGGTTTATACGAGCAGTACTTC. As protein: CASSNDGLYEQYF.

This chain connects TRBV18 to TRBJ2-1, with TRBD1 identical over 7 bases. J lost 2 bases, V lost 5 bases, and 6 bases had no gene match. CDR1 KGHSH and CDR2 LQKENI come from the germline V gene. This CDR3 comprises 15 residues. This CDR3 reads CASSAQGNPYNEQFF. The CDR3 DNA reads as TGTGCCAGCTCAGCACAGGGGAACCCCTACAATGAGCAGTTCTTC.

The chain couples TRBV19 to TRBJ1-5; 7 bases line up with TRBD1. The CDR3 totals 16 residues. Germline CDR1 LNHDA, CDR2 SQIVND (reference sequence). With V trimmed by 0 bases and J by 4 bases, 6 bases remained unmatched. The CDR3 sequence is CASSIDTTGPNQPQHF. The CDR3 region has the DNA TGTGCCAGTAGTATAGATACGACAGGGCCAAATCAGCCCCAGCATTTT.

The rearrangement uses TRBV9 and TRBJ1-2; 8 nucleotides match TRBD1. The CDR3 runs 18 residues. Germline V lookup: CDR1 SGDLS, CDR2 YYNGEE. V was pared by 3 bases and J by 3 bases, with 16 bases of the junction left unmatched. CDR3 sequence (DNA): TGTGCCAGCAGCGCCCGACCCCCGATGGACAGGGTTGACTATGGCTACACCTTC. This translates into CASSARPPMDRVDYGYTF.

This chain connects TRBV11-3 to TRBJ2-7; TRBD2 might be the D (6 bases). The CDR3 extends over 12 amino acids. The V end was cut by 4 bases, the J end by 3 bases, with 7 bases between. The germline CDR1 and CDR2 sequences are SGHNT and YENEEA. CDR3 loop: CASSYGGYEQYF. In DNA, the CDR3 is TGTGCCAGCAGCTACGGGGGCTACGAGCAGTACTTC.

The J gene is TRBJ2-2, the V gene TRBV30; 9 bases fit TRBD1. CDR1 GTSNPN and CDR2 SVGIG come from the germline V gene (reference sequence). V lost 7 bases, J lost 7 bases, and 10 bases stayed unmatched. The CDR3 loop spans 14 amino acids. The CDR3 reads CASYVDRGNGELFF. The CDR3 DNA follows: TGTGCCTCGTACGTGGACAGGGGTAACGGGGAGCTGTTTTTT.

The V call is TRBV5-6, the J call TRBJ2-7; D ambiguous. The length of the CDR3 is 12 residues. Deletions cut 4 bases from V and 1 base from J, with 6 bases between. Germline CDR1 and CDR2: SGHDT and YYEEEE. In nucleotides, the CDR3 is TGTGCCAGCAGCCTACGGTCCTACGAGCAGTACTTC. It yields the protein CASSLRSYEQYF.

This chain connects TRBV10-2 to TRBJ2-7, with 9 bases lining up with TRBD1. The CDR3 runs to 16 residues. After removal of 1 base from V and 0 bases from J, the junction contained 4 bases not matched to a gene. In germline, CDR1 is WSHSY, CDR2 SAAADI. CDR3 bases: TGCGCCAGCAGTGAGTATCGGGGACAGGGCTCCTACGAGCAGTACTTC. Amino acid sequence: CASSEYRGQGSYEQYF.

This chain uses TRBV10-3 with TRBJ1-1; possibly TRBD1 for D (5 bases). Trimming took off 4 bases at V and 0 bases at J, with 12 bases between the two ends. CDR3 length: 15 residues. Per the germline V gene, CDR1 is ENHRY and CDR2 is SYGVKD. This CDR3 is CAISGGRPMNTEAFF. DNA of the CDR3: TGTGCCATCAGTGGGGGACGGCCGATGAACACTGAAGCTTTCTTT.

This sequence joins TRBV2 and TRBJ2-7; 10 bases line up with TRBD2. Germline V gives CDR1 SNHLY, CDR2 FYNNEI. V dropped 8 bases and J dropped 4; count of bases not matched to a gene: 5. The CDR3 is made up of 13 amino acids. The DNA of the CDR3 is TGTGCCAGCCTTAGCGGGGGGTCGTACGAGCAGTACTTC. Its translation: CASLSGGSYEQYF.